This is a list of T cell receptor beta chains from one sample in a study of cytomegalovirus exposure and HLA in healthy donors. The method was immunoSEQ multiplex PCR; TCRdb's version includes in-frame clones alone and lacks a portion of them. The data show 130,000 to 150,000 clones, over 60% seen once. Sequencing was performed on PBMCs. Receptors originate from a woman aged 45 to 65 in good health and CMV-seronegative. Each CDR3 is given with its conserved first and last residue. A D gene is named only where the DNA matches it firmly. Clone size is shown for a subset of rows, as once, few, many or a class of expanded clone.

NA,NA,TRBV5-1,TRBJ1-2,CASRRVFPRSSGYTF,TGCGCCAGCAGGAGGGTTTTCCCGCGTTCCAGTGGCTACACCTTC
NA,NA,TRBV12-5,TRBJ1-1,CASGSQPGLAEAFF,TGTGCTAGTGGTTCACAACCAGGGTTAGCTGAAGCTTTCTTT
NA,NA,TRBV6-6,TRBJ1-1,CASSYEGMTEAFF,TGTGCCAGCAGTTACGAGGGAATGACTGAAGCTTTCTTT
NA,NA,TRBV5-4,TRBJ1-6,CASSLVSRGSPLHF,TGTGCCAGCAGCTTGGTCAGCAGGGGCTCACCCCTCCACTTT
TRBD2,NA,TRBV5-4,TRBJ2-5,CASSSPGLAETQYF,TGTGCCAGCAGCTCACCGGGACTAGCGGAGACCCAGTACTTC
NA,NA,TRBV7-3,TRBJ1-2,CASSPDRNYGYTF,TGTGCCAGCAGTCCCGACAGAAACTATGGCTACACCTTC
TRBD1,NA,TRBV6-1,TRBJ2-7,CASSEGTGVTYEQYF,TGTGCCAGCAGTGAAGGGACAGGGGTTACCTACGAGCAGTACTTC
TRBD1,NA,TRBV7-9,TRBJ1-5,CASSLDRAQPQHF,TGTGCCAGCAGCCTTGACAGGGCCCAGCCCCAGCATTTT
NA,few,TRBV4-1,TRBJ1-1,CASSQVGRKTEAFF,TGCGCCAGCAGCCAAGTTGGGAGAAAGACTGAAGCTTTCTTT
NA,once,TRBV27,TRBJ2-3,CASSLSGSYSTDTQYF,TGTGCCAGCAGTTTATCGGGGAGCTATAGCACAGATACGCAGTATTTT
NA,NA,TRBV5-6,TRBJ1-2,CASNPTGYGYTF,TGTGCCAGCAACCCCACGGGCTATGGCTACACCTTC
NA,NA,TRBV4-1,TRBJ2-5,CASSVGPGGPETQYF,TGCGCCAGCAGTGTTGGGCCGGGCGGGCCAGAGACCCAGTACTTC
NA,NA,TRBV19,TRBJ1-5,CASSPSSGADQPQHF,TGTGCCAGTAGTCCCAGTAGCGGGGCAGATCAGCCCCAGCATTTT
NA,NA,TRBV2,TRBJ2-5,CASRGGEQETQYF,TGTGCCAGCAGAGGCGGGGAACAAGAGACCCAGTACTTC
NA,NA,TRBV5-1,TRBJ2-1,CASSRPRSSYNEQFF,TGCGCCAGCAGCCGGCCGAGGTCCTCCTACAATGAGCAGTTCTTC
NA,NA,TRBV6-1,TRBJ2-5,CASSEWTVRETQYF,TGTGCCAGCAGTGAATGGACAGTACGGGAGACCCAGTACTTC
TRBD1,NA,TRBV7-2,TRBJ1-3,CASSLGPGQGSGNTIYF,TGTGCCAGCAGCTTAGGTCCGGGACAGGGATCTGGAAACACCATATATTTT
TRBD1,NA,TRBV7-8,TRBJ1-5,CASSLGLTATGNQPQHF,TGTGCCAGCAGCTTAGGACTAACCGCGACAGGGAATCAGCCCCAGCATTTT
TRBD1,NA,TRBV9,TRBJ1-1,CASSSGQGTKAFF,TGTGCCAGCAGCTCCGGACAGGGAACCAAAGCTTTCTTT
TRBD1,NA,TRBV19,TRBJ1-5,CATHRDRGDNQPQHF,TGTGCCACCCACCGGGACAGGGGCGACAATCAGCCCCAGCATTTT
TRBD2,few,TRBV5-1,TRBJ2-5,CASSLEVAGGTQYF,TGCGCCAGCAGCTTGGAGGTAGCGGGGGGTACCCAGTACTTC
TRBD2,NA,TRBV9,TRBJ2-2,CASSFQTSGVTGELFF,TGTGCCAGCAGCTTCCAGACTAGCGGGGTAACCGGGGAGCTGTTTTTT
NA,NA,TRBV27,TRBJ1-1,CASSFSRGNTEAFF,TGTGCCAGCAGTTTCTCGCGGGGGAACACTGAAGCTTTCTTT
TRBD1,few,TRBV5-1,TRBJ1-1,CASSLRQGADTEAFF,TGCGCCAGCAGCTTAAGACAGGGGGCGGACACTGAAGCTTTCTTT
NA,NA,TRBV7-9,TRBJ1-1,CASSFSRGLNTEAFF,TGTGCCAGCAGCTTTAGCAGGGGACTGAACACTGAAGCTTTCTTT
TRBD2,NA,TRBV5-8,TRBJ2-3,CASSLIAGGMTDTQYF,TGTGCCAGCAGCTTGATAGCGGGGGGAATGACAGATACGCAGTATTTT
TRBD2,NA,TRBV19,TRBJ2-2,CASSTSGAAGELFF,TGTGCCAGTAGTACTAGCGGGGCCGCCGGGGAGCTGTTTTTT
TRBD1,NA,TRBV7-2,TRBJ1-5,CASSLVQGAINQPQHF,TGTGCCAGCAGCTTAGTTCAGGGGGCTATCAATCAGCCCCAGCATTTT
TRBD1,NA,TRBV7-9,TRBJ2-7,CASSLGTGEGYEQYF,TGTGCCAGCAGCTTAGGGACAGGGGAGGGCTACGAGCAGTACTTC
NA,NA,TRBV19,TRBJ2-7,CASSIVGSSYEQYF,TGTGCCAGTAGTATTGTGGGCAGCTCCTACGAGCAGTACTTC
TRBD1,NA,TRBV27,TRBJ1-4,CASSPGTVVFRDEKLFF,TGTGCCAGCAGTCCCGGGACAGTCGTGTTTCGGGATGAAAAACTGTTTTTT
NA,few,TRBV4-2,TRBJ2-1,CASGRGPLSQNEQFF,TGTGCCAGCGGCCGGGGCCCCCTTTCTCAGAATGAGCAGTTCTTC
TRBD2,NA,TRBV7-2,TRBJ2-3,CASSLGLAGGTDTQYF,TGTGCCAGCAGCCTGGGACTAGCGGGGGGCACAGATACGCAGTATTTT
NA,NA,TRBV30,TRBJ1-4,CAWSEGVGNEKLFF,TGTGCCTGGAGTGAGGGGGTGGGAAATGAAAAACTGTTTTTT
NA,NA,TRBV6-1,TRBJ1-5,CASSEAGGQVTQPQHF,TGTGCCAGCAGTGAAGCGGGGGGGCAAGTAACTCAGCCCCAGCATTTT
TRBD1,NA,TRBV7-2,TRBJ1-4,CASSWGAGTGSEKLFF,TGTGCCAGCAGCTGGGGGGCCGGGACAGGCTCTGAAAAACTGTTTTTT
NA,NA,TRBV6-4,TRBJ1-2,CASSDGPNNYGYTF,TGTGCCAGCAGTGACGGGCCGAATAACTATGGCTACACCTTC
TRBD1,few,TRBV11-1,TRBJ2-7,CASRGQLDEQYF,TGTGCCAGCCGGGGACAGCTCGACGAGCAGTACTTC
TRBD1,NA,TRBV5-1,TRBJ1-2,CASSLTSGGAGYTF,TGCGCCAGCAGCTTGACATCAGGGGGTGCTGGCTACACCTTC
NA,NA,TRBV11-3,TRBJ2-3,CASSLYGGAGDTQYF,TGTGCCAGCAGCTTATATGGGGGGGCCGGCGATACGCAGTATTTT
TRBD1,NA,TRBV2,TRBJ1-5,CASSRDRGTQPQHF,TGTGCCAGCAGCCGCGACAGGGGTACTCAGCCCCAGCATTTT
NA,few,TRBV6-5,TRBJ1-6,CASRRGSGDSPLHF,TGTGCCAGCAGGAGAGGTTCGGGGGATTCACCCCTCCACTTT
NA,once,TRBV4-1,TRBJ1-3,CASSRGRAFSGNTIYF,TGCGCCAGCAGCCGGGGCAGGGCTTTCTCTGGAAACACCATATATTTT
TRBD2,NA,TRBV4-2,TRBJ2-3,CASSLASGGASTDTQYF,TGTGCCAGCAGCCTCGCTAGCGGGGGGGCGAGCACAGATACGCAGTATTTT
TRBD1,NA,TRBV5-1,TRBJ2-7,CASSSPGQGYEQYF,TGCGCCAGCAGCTCACCGGGACAGGGATACGAGCAGTACTTC
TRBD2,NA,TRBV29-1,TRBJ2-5,CSTSGGAFLETQYF,TGCAGCACCAGCGGGGGGGCCTTTTTAGAGACCCAGTACTTC
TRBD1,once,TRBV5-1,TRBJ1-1,CASSRRTGIMNTEAFF,TGCGCCAGCAGCCGACGGACAGGGATTATGAACACTGAAGCTTTCTTT
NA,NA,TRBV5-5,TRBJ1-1,CATYRVRDTEAFF,TGTGCCACCTACAGGGTTCGGGACACTGAAGCTTTCTTT
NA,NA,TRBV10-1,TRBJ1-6,CASSESNAGGSSPLHF,TGCGCCAGCAGTGAGTCGAACGCAGGCGGGAGTTCACCCCTCCACTTT
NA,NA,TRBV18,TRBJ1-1,CASSPKQLVRVRTEAFF,TGTGCCAGCTCACCGAAACAATTGGTGAGGGTGCGAACTGAAGCTTTCTTT
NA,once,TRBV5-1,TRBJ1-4,CASSLELPLKLFF,TGCGCCAGCAGCTTGGAACTTCCTTTGAAACTGTTTTTT